The 8 T cell receptor beta chains reported below all come from one sample, sequenced in a study of T-cell memory formation after mild COVID-19. Via MiXCR, TCRdb re-called the 5' RACE reads, giving one row per CDR3 protein. The sample yields fewer than 350,000 distinct CDR3 sequences, less than 20% seen once. The sequenced sample consisted of PBMCs or a T cell subset sorted from them (not recorded which). All receptors come from a man younger than 30 who had mild COVID-19 (a few samples of this study predate the infection). Cell type and time point are not known.

This clonotype has just a few counts. The rearrangement links TRBV6-4 to TRBJ2-1, with 9 bases fitting TRBD1. V lost 4 bases and J lost 8; bases outside the gene matches: 9. This CDR3 is 15 amino acids long. CDR1 MRHNA and CDR2 SNTAGT come from the germline V gene. The CDR3 sequence is CASSAGTGLGDEQFF. For the CDR3, the DNA is TGTGCCAGCAGTGCTGGGACAGGGCTCGGCGATGAGCAGTTCTTC.

This chain links TRBV15 with TRBJ2-3; 7 nucleotides agree with TRBD1. The trim removed 6 bases at V and 4 bases at J, leaving 1 base unmatched. The CDR3 consists of 12 residues. Germline V gene lookup returns CDR1 LNHNV and CDR2 YYDKDF (reference sequence). CDR3 amino acids: CATRGQADTQYF. CDR3 in DNA: TGTGCCACCAGAGGACAGGCAGATACGCAGTATTTT.

This clonotype was counted at least ten times. V gene TRBV6-5 combines with J gene TRBJ2-3, with 7 bases lining up with TRBD2. The CDR3 sequence is 16 residues long. J gave up 5 bases and V 3 bases, and 11 bases lay outside the gene matches. Germline CDR1 reads MNHEY; CDR2 reads SVGAGI. CDR3 DNA: TGTGCCAGCAGTTATCAGGGTGGGAGGGGACGAGATACGCAGTATTTT. It yields the protein CASSYQGGRGRDTQYF.

This clonotype was seen a few times. V usage is TRBV7-2 and J usage is TRBJ1-2; TRBD1 is a possible D gene (5 bases). The CDR3 totals 14 residues. V was cut by 1 base and J by 6 bases, with 12 bases left in between. Germline assignment: CDR1 SGHTA and CDR2 FQGNSA. The DNA of the CDR3 is TGTGCCAGCAGCTTAGAAGTCCGGGGGGATGGCTACACCTTC. This codes for CASSLEVRGDGYTF.

The V and J genes are TRBV7-6 and TRBJ2-5, with 7 bases aligning to TRBD2. The CDR3 contains 15 residues. Germline CDR1 is SGHVS and CDR2 is FNYEAQ. Losses at the gene ends were 0 bases for V and 4 bases for J; bases not matched to a gene: 5. CDR3 in DNA: TGTGCCAGCAGCTTAGCGGGGGGGGTCCCAGAGACCCAGTACTTC. It is translated as CASSLAGGVPETQYF.

The genes are TRBV6-2 or TRBV6-3 and TRBJ2-7; D perhaps matches TRBD2 (7 bases). Germline V gene lookup returns CDR1 MNHEY and CDR2 SVGEGT. V was cut by 6 bases and J by 6 bases, with 18 bases left in between. This CDR3 spans 14 amino acids. CDR3 sequence: CASRPAGASGEQYF. As DNA, the CDR3 is TGTGCCAGCAGACCCGCGGGGGCTTCGGGCGAGCAGTACTTC.

The J gene is TRBJ1-5, the V gene TRBV9; D not resolved. V lost 0 bases, J lost 3 bases, and 7 bases lay in between. The CDR3 has 14 amino acids. Germline V gene lookup returns CDR1 SGDLS and CDR2 YYNGEE. The CDR3: CASSVGSLNQPQHF. The CDR3 DNA sequence: TGTGCCAGCAGCGTAGGCAGCCTCAATCAGCCCCAGCATTTT.

In its sample, this clonotype was seen a few times. The rearrangement joins TRBV12-3 or TRBV12-4 to TRBJ1-1; D is unclear. V dropped 2 bases and J dropped 2 bases, with 9 bases sitting between them. CDR3 length equals 14 residues. The CDR3 region has the DNA TGTGCCAGCAGTTTACCTCCCTCAAACACTGAAGCTTTCTTT. This sequence encodes CASSLPPSNTEAFF.